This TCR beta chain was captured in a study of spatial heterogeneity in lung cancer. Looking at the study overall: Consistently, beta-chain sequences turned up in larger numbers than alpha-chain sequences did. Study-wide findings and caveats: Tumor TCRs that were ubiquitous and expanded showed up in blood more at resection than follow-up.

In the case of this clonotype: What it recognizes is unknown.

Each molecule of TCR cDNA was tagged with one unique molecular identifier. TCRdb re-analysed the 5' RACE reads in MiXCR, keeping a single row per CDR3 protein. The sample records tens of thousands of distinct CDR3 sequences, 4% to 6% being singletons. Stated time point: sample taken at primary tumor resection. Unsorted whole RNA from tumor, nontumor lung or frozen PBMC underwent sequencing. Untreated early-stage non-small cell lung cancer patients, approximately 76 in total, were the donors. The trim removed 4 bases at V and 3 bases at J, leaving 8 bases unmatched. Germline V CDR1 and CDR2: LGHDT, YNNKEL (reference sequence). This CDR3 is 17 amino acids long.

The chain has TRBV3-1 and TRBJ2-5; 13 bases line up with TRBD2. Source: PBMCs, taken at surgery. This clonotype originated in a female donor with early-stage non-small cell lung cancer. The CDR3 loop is CASSPRSTSGGKETQYF. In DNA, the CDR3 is TGTGCCAGCAGCCCAAGATCGACTAGCGGGGGGAAAGAGACCCAGTACTTC.